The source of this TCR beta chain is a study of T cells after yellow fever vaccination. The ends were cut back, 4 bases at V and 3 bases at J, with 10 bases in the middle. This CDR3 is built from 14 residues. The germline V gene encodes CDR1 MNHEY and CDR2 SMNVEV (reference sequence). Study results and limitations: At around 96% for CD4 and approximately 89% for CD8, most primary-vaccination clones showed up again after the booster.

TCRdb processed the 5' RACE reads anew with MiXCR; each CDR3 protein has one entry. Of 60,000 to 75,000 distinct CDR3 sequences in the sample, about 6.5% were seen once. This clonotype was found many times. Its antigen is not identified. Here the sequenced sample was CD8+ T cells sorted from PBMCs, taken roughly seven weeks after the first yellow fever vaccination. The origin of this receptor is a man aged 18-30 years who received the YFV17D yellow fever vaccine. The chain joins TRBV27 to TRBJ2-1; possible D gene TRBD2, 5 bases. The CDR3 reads CASSYGVYYNEQFF. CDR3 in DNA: TGTGCCAGCAGTTACGGGGTGTACTACAATGAGCAGTTCTTC.